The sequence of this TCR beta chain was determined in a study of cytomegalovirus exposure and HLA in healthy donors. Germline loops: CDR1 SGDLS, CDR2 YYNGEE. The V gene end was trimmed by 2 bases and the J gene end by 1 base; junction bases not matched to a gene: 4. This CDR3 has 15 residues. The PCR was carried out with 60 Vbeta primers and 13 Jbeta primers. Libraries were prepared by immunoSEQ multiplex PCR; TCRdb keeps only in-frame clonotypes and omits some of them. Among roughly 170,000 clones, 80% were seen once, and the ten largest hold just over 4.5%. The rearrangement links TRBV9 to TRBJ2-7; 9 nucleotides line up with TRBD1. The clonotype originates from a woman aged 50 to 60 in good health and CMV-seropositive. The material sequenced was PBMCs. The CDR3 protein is CASSVGQGRSYEQYF. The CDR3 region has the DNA TGTGCCAGCAGCGTCGGACAGGGGCGATCCTACGAGCAGTACTTC.